This section outlines one T cell receptor beta chain sequence together with its context. What it recognizes is unknown. In germline, CDR1 is ENHRY, CDR2 SYGVKD. There are 15 residues in the CDR3. V lost 0 bases, J lost 5 bases, and 10 bases lay in between. This sample was taken from a study of Ad26.COV2.S vaccination and SARS-CoV-2 variants. Study results and caveats: The analyses of TCR breadth and depth may have understated the size of total T cell responses.

Treatment denoted: around 19 received Ad26.COV2.S at low or high dose, single or two shots; roughly 5 received placebo; per-sample allocation not given. Sampling happened 63 days after the first vaccine or placebo injection. Assay: immunoSEQ multiplex PCR; the TCRdb copy retains only in-frame clones and omits some. The sample includes around 500,000 clones, around 89% of them seen just once. This receptor was identified in a person aged 18 to 59 who received the Ad26.COV2.S COVID-19 vaccine or a placebo. The source was peripheral blood, collected in a trial of Ad26.COV2.S vaccine versus placebo. This chain uses TRBV10-3 with TRBJ2-2; a weak D match, TRBD2 (5 bases). CDR3 sequence reads: CAISESIWTTGELFF. The CDR3 bases are TGTGCCATCAGTGAGTCGATCTGGACTACCGGGGAGCTGTTTTTT.